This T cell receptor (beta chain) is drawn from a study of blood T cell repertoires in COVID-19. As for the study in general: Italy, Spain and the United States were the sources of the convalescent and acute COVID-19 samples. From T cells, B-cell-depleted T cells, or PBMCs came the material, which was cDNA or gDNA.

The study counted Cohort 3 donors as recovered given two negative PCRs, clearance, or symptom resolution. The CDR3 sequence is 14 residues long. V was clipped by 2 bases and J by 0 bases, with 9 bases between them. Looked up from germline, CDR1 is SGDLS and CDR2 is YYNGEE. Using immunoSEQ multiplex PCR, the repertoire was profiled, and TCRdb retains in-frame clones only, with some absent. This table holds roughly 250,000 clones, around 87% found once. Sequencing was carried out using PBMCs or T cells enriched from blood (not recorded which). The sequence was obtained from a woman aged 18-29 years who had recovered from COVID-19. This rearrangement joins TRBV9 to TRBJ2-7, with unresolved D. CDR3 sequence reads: CASSVALLSYEQYF. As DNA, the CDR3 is TGTGCCAGCAGCGTGGCCCTCCTCTCCTACGAGCAGTACTTC.